This T cell receptor beta chain was recorded in a study of CD8 T cells in Susac syndrome (dated by TCRdb to between 2018 and 2021). Background for the entire study: Among the Susac syndrome patients who were sequenced, clinically active disease was present in six and clinical remission was observed in fewer than 10. At the time of blood withdrawal, Susac syndrome patients were either therapy-naive, taking corticosteroids (with some also receiving IVIg), or on IVIg alone. The study used repertoire sequencing to test whether antigen drove CD8+ T cell activation and differentiation in Susac syndrome. Study-wide conclusions, independent of this receptor: The number of individuals in the TCR sequencing and HLA analysis was recognized as being relatively small. The CD4+ T cell repertoire of patients with Susac syndrome showed no detectable clonal expansion.

The trim is 6 bases for V and 10 bases for J, with a gap of 13 bases between the germline ends. The CDR3 numbers 12 residues from cysteine through phenylalanine. Only the CDR3 region is kept as DNA, spanning 36 bases read in frame from base 1. To note about this clonotype: What antigen it recognizes has not been identified. Base qualities are missing; no much larger clone stands one base away.

RNA was extracted using the RNeasy kit, and roughly 0.5 to 1 microgram was reverse transcribed with random hexamers. The immunoSEQ multiplex PCR assay, which covers 54 Vbeta and 13 Jbeta segments, was used to amplify TCR beta CDR3 regions. To correct PCR amplification bias, a synthetic template baseline was used for both primer optimization and computational correction. The source study handled its data this way. Reads were assigned to V, D and J genes according to IMGT and analyzed in immunoSEQ Analyzer, with only productive sequences retained. Clonality was computed as one minus Shannon entropy normalized by log2 of the number of productive unique sequences. For each patient and control, public and private clones were evaluated within the 100 most prevalent clones. Susac-specific clones were defined as absent from healthy and MS cohorts, over a thousand published viral clones and other ImmuneACCESS disease sequences. In-frame beta chains were kept once TCRdb had trimmed the public reads at Q25 with fastp and called clones with MiXCR. Each CDR3 protein appears once, grouped with its most common genes and DNA. Clone size and V and J calls follow TCRdb, not the original study. This sample is represented by about 160,000 distinct CDR3 sequences; 95% to 97% of them were singletons. Around 0.12% of the sample is in the top ten clones.

Peripheral blood CD8+ and CD4+ T cells from healthy donors, Susac syndrome patients and multiple sclerosis patients were profiled by high-throughput TCR beta sequencing. The Susac syndrome patients fulfilled recently defined diagnostic criteria for definite or probable disease. Bulk CD8+ and CD4+ T cells were purified by magnetic negative isolation, whereas CD8+ TEMRA cells were enriched by FACS. Blood was drawn into EDTA tubes, processed within 24 hours, and PBMCs were isolated by density gradient centrifugation. PBMCs intended for TCR sequencing were cryopreserved in liquid nitrogen and were subsequently thawed in a 37 degrees C water bath. The sorted or isolated CD4+, CD8+ and CD8+ TEMRA cells reached a purity of at least 90%.

This receptor was obtained from a human donor with Susac syndrome. Sequencing used CD4+ T cells from PBMCs. The chain was built from TRBV12-3 or TRBV12-4 and TRBJ2-1; too little of a D gene remains to name it. The base sequence is TGTGCCAGCAGCCTGGTTCATGGCGAGCAGTTCTTC. This sequence encodes CASSLVHGEQFF.